This T cell receptor (beta chain) was retrieved from a study of T cell responses to AZD1222 COVID-19 vaccine. The J segment lost 8 bases and the V segment lost 3 bases, leaving 7 bases of the junction unmatched. The CDR3 covers 14 residues. Germline assignment: CDR1 ENHRY and CDR2 SYGVKD. Regarding the study as a whole: Reports say nearly half of spike-specific TCRs go after unmutated variant regions. White British people made up most donors, females outnumbered males, and clonal diversity was possibly underestimated. Breadth and depth of Spike-specific TCRs rose after two AZD1222 doses.

As regards this clone: Its antigen is as yet unknown.

Method: immunoSEQ multiplex PCR; TCRdb's copy keeps in-frame clones and lacks some. This table has 140,000 to 150,000 clones, 85% to 90% appearing once. This material consisted of peripheral blood, taken on day 0 of AZD1222 vaccination. V is TRBV10-3 and J is TRBJ1-2, with 9 bases fitting TRBD1. The clonotype was recovered from an adult in good health. The CDR3 reads CAISEQGARGGYTF. CDR3 DNA: TGTGCCATCAGTGAACAGGGGGCGCGTGGAGGCTACACCTTC.